Listed below are T cell receptor beta chains from one sample, sequenced in a study of cytomegalovirus exposure and HLA in healthy donors. Sequencing was performed with immunoSEQ multiplex PCR; in TCRdb, only in-frame clones are kept and a portion is missing. In the table there are over 100,000 clones, around 77% of which are singletons. The sample was PBMCs. All receptors derive from a male donor in good health and CMV-seropositive. The CDR3 runs from the conserved cysteine through the conserved F or W. The D gene is left open where the match is weak. Clone size is not always given. Where it is, it says once, few, many or a class for expanded clones.

>TRBJ2-3|TRBV19|.|.
TGTGCCAGTAGTATCGGGGGTAGCGATACGCAGTATTTT
CASSIGGSDTQYF
>TRBJ2-7|TRBV6-1|TRBD2|few
TGTGCCAGCAGTGAAGGGGTAAGCGGGAGCGACGAGCAGTACTTC
CASSEGVSGSDEQYF
>TRBJ2-7|TRBV6-5|.|few
TGTGCCAGCAGCCCCCCGGGATCCCGCCTGGAGCAGTACTTC
CASSPPGSRLEQYF
>TRBJ1-2|TRBV29-1|TRBD1|.
TGCAGCGTTCTCCCAGGGACAGGGCGAGGGGGCTACACCTTC
CSVLPGTGRGGYTF
>TRBJ2-7|TRBV4-2|TRBD1|.
TGTGCCAGCAGCCCCACAGGGGATTACCCATTGCAAGGCGAGCAGTACTTC
CASSPTGDYPLQGEQYF
>TRBJ1-5|TRBV7-2|.|once
TGTGCCAGCAGCTTACGGGAAGGGAATCAGCCCCAGCATTTT
CASSLREGNQPQHF
>TRBJ1-1|TRBV20-1|.|.
TGCAGTGCTCCCGGGACAGAAGCTTTCTTT
CSAPGTEAFF
>TRBJ2-7|TRBV5-4|.|few
TGTGCCAGCAAGCAAGACGCGGCCTACGAGCAGTACTTC
CASKQDAAYEQYF
>TRBJ2-5|TRBV7-2|.|.
TGTGCCAGCAGCCTTGGTCCGAGAGAGACCCAGTACTTC
CASSLGPRETQYF
>TRBJ2-5|TRBV27|.|.
TGTGCCAGCAGCCCTGAGTACCAAGAGACCCAGTACTTC
CASSPEYQETQYF
>TRBJ2-7|TRBV19|TRBD2|.
TGTGCCAGTAGTATGAAACCGGGACTAGCGGGCGAGCAGTACTTC
CASSMKPGLAGEQYF
>TRBJ2-1|TRBV4-1|TRBD2|.
TGCGCCAGCAGCCAAGATCGGGACTACCGGCCATACAATGAGCAGTTCTTC
CASSQDRDYRPYNEQFF
>TRBJ1-5|TRBV19|.|few
TGTGCCAGTAGTATGACCAGGGAAGGCAATCAGCCCCAGCATTTT
CASSMTREGNQPQHF
>TRBJ1-1|TRBV28|TRBD1|.
TGTGCCAGCAGTCCAGGGGGCTTAGCTTTCTTT
CASSPGGLAFF
>TRBJ2-3|TRBV15|TRBD2|.
TGTGCCACCAGCAGAGTTCCCTCGGCGGGGGGATCGGATACGCAGTATTTT
CATSRVPSAGGSDTQYF
>TRBJ1-1|TRBV7-2|TRBD1|.
TGTGCCAGCAGCTTTTTCCAGGGGGAGACTGAAGCTTTCTTT
CASSFFQGETEAFF
>TRBJ2-2|TRBV7-9|.|.
TGTTCCAGCAGCTTAAGGGGACTGAACACCGGGGAGCTGTTTTTT
CSSSLRGLNTGELFF
>TRBJ2-7|TRBV10-3|.|.
TGTGCCATCTCAGCGACCATAGACGAGCAGTACTTC
CAISATIDEQYF
>TRBJ1-2|TRBV18|TRBD1|.
TGTGCCAGCTCACCGGACAGGGTGAACGGCTACACCTTC
CASSPDRVNGYTF
>TRBJ2-7|TRBV19|.|.
TGTGCCAGTAGTATAGCTTGGCGGGACTACGAGCAGTACTTC
CASSIAWRDYEQYF
>TRBJ1-1|TRBV11-2|TRBD1|.
TGTGCCAGCAGCCCCCTCGACAGGGGGTACACTGAAGCTTTCTTT
CASSPLDRGYTEAFF
>TRBJ1-2|TRBV6-1|.|.
TGTGCCAGCAGTGCCATTTCAGGTTTCTATGGCTACACCTTC
CASSAISGFYGYTF
>TRBJ1-2|TRBV7-9|.|.
TGTGCCAGCAGCTTGTCCCATGGGACTGTTGGAGGCTACACCTTC
CASSLSHGTVGGYTF
>TRBJ1-1|TRBV27|.|.
TGTGCCAGCAGTCTCCGGGATACGTGGACTGAAGCTTTCTTT
CASSLRDTWTEAFF
>TRBJ1-1|TRBV2|.|few
TGTGCCAGCAGGGTTCGAGACACCAACACTGAAGCTTTCTTT
CASRVRDTNTEAFF
>TRBJ2-7|TRBV27|.|.
TGTGCCAGCAGTCGCCCGCCTGCGGGCTCCTACGAGCAGTACTTC
CASSRPPAGSYEQYF
>TRBJ1-1|TRBV6-1|TRBD1|.
TGTGCCAGCAATCGGGACAGGAAAGCTTTCTTT
CASNRDRKAFF
>TRBJ1-2|TRBV25-1|.|.
TGTGCCAGCAGTGAACCGGGAACAGGGCAGGGAGATGGCTACACCTTC
CASSEPGTGQGDGYTF
>TRBJ1-5|TRBV7-2|.|.
TGTGCCAGCAGCGCCTACAATCAGCCCCAGCATTTT
CASSAYNQPQHF
>TRBJ2-3|TRBV4-1|.|.
TGCGCCAGCAGCCAAGTCCCCTTGGCTCAAGGCACAGATACGCAGTATTTT
CASSQVPLAQGTDTQYF
>TRBJ2-3|TRBV14|.|.
TGTGCCAGCAGCCAAGAAAGGCTAGGTCAGTATTTT
CASSQERLGQYF
>TRBJ2-1|TRBV5-1|.|.
TGCGCCACCGCTGAAGGGACTTCTTCCTACAATGAGCAGTTCTTC
CATAEGTSSYNEQFF
>TRBJ2-5|TRBV18|TRBD1|.
TGTGCCAGCTCACCTGGGACAGCCCGTGAGACCCAGTACTTC
CASSPGTARETQYF
>TRBJ2-3|TRBV4-1|.|few
TGCGCCAGCAGCACCCAAGAAGGCGGGACAGATACGCAGTATTTT
CASSTQEGGTDTQYF
>TRBJ2-5|TRBV18|TRBD2|.
TGTGCCAGCTCACCATCTAGCGGGGGAAGGGCAGAGACCCAGTACTTC
CASSPSSGGRAETQYF
>TRBJ1-6|TRBV6-5|.|.
TGTGCCAGCAGCCCGACAGCAGTCCTCCCTTCACCCCTCCACTTT
CASSPTAVLPSPLHF
>TRBJ1-2|TRBV5-4|TRBD1|.
TGTGCCAGCAGATCCAGACAGGGGCCTGACTATGGCTACACCTTC
CASRSRQGPDYGYTF
>TRBJ1-1|TRBV6-5|.|.
TGTGCCAGCAGTTACTCAGGGGTCCACACTGAAGCTTTCTTT
CASSYSGVHTEAFF
>TRBJ2-7|TRBV7-9|TRBD2|.
TGTGCCAGCTTAGCGGGGGGTAGCTACGAGCAGTACTTC
CASLAGGSYEQYF
>TRBJ2-7|TRBV28|TRBD2|.
TGTGCCAGCACCCGGACTAGCGGCGTTTCCTACGAGCAGTACTTC
CASTRTSGVSYEQYF
>TRBJ2-2|TRBV9|TRBD1|.
TGTGCCAGCAGCATTGACAGGGGGGTCACCGGGGAGCTGTTTTTT
CASSIDRGVTGELFF
>TRBJ1-2|TRBV29-1|TRBD1|.
TGCAGCGTTAACAGGGGGAACTATGGCTACACCTTC
CSVNRGNYGYTF
>TRBJ1-6|TRBV6-1|TRBD1|.
TGTGCCAGCAGTGAAGGGACAGGGATATCACCCCTCCACTTT
CASSEGTGISPLHF
>TRBJ2-1|TRBV7-6|TRBD2|.
TGTGCCAGCAGCTTAGTAGCGGGGGGCGCCGGGGAGCAGTTCTTC
CASSLVAGGAGEQFF
>TRBJ1-3|TRBV5-1|.|.
TGCGCCAGCAGCCAAGTGGTGGGGCGGATCTCTGGAAACACCATATATTTT
CASSQVVGRISGNTIYF
>TRBJ1-1|TRBV7-7|.|few
TGTGCCAGCAGCTGGGGGCATGGCACTGAAGCTTTCTTT
CASSWGHGTEAFF
>TRBJ1-1|TRBV2|.|.
TGTGCCAGCCAAGGGTTAAGGGGAAGAAACACTGAAGCTTTCTTT
CASQGLRGRNTEAFF
>TRBJ1-1|TRBV10-3|TRBD1|.
TGTGCCATCAGTCCACAGGGGGCACAGACTGAAGCTTTCTTT
CAISPQGAQTEAFF
>TRBJ2-5|TRBV5-8|TRBD1|.
TGTGCCAGCAGCTTGGAGGGACAGGGGGAAGAGACCCAGTACTTC
CASSLEGQGEETQYF
>TRBJ2-7|TRBV7-3|.|.
TGTGCCAGCAGCTTAACTGGCGGGGTGGCCTACGAGCAGTACTTC
CASSLTGGVAYEQYF
>TRBJ2-2|TRBV28|TRBD2|.
TGTGCCAGCAGTCCACGGGGGGGGCTAGCGGAACCGAACACCGGGGAGCTGTTTTTT
CASSPRGGLAEPNTGELFF
>TRBJ1-1|TRBV4-1|.|few
TGCGCCAGCAGCCCGTTCTGGGCATATAGGGAAGCTTTCTTT
CASSPFWAYREAFF
>TRBJ2-5|TRBV7-2|TRBD2|.
TGTGCCAGCAGCTTATTGTCTAGCGGGAGTGGGGAGACCCAGTACTTC
CASSLLSSGSGETQYF
>TRBJ1-1|TRBV19|TRBD1|few
TGTGCCAGTAGTATGGAAACAGGGGTAAACACTGAAGCTTTCTTT
CASSMETGVNTEAFF
>TRBJ2-2|TRBV7-9|.|.
TGTTCCAGCAGCCCAGGCTGGCAGGGTGGAACCGGGGAGCTGTTTTTT
CSSSPGWQGGTGELFF
>TRBJ2-5|TRBV25-1|.|.
TGTGCCAGCAGTGTAAGGGGGAACACCGGACAAGAGACCCAGTACTTC
CASSVRGNTGQETQYF